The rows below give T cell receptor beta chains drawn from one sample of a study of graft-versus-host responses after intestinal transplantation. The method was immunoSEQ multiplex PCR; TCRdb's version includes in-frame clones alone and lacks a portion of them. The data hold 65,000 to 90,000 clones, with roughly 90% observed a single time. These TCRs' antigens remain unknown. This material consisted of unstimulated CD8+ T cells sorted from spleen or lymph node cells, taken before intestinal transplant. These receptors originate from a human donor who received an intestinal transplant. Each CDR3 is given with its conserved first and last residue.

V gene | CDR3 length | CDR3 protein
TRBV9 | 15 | CASSSWDGPGDEQFF
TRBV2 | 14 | CASPTPGQLYEQYF
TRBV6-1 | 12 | CASRNQGGEQYF
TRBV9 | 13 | CASSLGQGDEQYF
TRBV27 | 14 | CASGGASSYNEQFF
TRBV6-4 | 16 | CASSAGFRDRDYEQYF
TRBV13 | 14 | CASSLSGDSYEQYF
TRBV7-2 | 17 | CASSLVRGPTDGQPQHF
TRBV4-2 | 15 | CASSQEFVTEETQYF
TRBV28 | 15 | CASSLGTGKRETQYF
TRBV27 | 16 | CASSLSQEGAQDTQYF
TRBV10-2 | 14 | CASRGTGGGSEAFF
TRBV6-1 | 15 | CASSEGQGRRSPLHF
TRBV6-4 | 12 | CASGGGMDEAFF
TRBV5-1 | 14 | CASSLSVNTGELFF
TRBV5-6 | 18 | CASSLGGAGGPVTGELFF
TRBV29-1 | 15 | CSVEDSTSYRETQYF
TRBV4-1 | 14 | CASSQDDLNSPLHF
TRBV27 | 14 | CAASRGQGVYGYTF
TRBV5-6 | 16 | CASSPIRQALLYEQYF
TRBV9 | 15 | CASSPLGASGNTIYF
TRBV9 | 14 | CASSAGGSSYEQYF
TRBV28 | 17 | CASSRGEVGRIQETQYF
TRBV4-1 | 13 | CASSDRAGTEAFF
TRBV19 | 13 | CASPTYGGDGYTF
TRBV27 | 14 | CASSLSTGLYEQYF
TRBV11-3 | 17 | CASSLESSGSDSYEQYF
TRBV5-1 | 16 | CASSTRGGPSPYGYTF
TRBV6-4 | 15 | CASSSTSGSTDTQYF
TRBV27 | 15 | CASSLSGGRYTEAFF
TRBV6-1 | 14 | CASSEGQGRVGAFF
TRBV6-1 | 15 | CASSEEGGSHQPQHF
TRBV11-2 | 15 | CASSLGLRSSYEQYF
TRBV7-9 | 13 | CASSLGTGVGAFF
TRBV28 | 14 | CASSLPGQPYEQYF
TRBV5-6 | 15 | CASSLGREFQYEQFF
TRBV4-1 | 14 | CASSQGGLESAAFF
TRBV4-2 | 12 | CASSQGEEEQYF
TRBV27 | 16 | CASTTTRLGMSYEQYF
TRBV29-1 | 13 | CSVESTALTEAFF
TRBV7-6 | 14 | CASSLGLGNQPQHF
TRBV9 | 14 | CASSPEDRYTEAFF
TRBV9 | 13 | CASSGSGWRNLHF
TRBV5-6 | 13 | CASSLWTGVPLHF
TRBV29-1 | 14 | CSVLAGASTDTQYF
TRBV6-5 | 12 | CASSPPGTEAFF
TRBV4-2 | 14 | CASSQVRATYEQYF